This TCR beta chain was sequenced in a study of CD8+CD57+ T cells in acquired aplastic anemia. Trimming took off 5 bases at V and 2 bases at J, with 10 bases between the two ends. The CDR3 length is 12 residues. Germline CDR1 is DFQATT and CDR2 is SNEGSKA (reference sequence). This clonotype was counted a few times. Profiling that covered TCR beta VDJ and CDR3 relied on genomic DNA as its template. One entry per CDR3 protein, called by TCRdb with MiXCR from the reads. The sample has 160,000 or so distinct CDR3 sequences; around half are singletons. The authors sequenced patients whose flow cytometry had shown CD8+CD57+ cell expansion. Acquired aplastic anemia of severe grade affected all patients.

Sequencing was done on a sample of sorted CD4+, CD8+, or CD8+CD57+ T cells (not recorded which) from PBMCs. The chain is built from TRBV20-1 and TRBJ2-7, with a weak D call TRBD1 (6 bases). This clonotype was obtained from a human donor with aplastic anemia. CDR3 sequence: CSASGATYEQYF. In DNA, the CDR3 is TGCAGTGCTTCAGGGGCCACCTACGAGCAGTACTTC.